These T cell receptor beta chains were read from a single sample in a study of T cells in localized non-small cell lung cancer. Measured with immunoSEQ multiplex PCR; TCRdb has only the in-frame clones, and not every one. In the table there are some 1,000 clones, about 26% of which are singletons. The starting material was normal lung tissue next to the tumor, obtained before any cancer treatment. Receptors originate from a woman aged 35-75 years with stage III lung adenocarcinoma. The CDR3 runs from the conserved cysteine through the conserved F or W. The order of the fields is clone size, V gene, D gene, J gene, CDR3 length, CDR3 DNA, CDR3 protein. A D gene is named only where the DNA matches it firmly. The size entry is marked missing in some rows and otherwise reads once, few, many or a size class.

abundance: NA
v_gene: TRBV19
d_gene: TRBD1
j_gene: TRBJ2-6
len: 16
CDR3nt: TGTGCCAGTAGTAATCCAGGGGGCTCTGGGGCCAACGTCCTGACTTTC
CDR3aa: CASSNPGGSGANVLTF

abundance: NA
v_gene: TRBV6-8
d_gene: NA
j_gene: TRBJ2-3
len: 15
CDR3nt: TGTGCCAGCAGTTCCTTGTCGGCGCGCACAGATACGCAGTATTTT
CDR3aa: CASSSLSARTDTQYF

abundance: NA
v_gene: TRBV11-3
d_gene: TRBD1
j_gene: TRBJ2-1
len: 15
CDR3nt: TGTGCCAGCAGCTTAGAGCAGGGGGCGCGGAATGAGCAGTTCTTC
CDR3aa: CASSLEQGARNEQFF

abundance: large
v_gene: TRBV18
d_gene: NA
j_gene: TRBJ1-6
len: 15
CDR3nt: TGTGCCAGCTCACCACCGGGAGGGTTGGGTTCACCCCTCCACTTT
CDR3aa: CASSPPGGLGSPLHF

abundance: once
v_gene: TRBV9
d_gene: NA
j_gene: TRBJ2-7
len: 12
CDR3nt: TGTGCCAGTCGGGACACCGCCTACGAGCAGTACTTC
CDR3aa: CASRDTAYEQYF

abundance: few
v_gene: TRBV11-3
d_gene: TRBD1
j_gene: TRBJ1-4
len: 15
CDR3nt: TGTGCCAGCAGTCTCCCCGGGACAGGGAGCGAAAAACTGTTTTTT
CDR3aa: CASSLPGTGSEKLFF

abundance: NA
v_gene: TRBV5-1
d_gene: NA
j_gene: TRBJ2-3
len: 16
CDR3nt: TGCGCCAGCAGTACCGCCTTGCAGGGTGTGACAGATACGCAGTATTTT
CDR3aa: CASSTALQGVTDTQYF

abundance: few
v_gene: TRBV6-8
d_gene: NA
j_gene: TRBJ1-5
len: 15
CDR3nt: TGTGCCAGCAGTTACTCGCTAGGGGAGGATCAGCCCCAGCATTTT
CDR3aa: CASSYSLGEDQPQHF

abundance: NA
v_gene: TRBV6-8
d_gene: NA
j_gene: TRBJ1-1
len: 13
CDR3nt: TGTGCCAGCACCCAAGGGGATTACACTGAAGCTTTCTTT
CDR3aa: CASTQGDYTEAFF

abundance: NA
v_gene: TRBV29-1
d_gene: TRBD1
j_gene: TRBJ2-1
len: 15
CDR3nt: TGCAGCGTTGAAGCGACGGCACAGGGGGGAGTTGAGCAGTTCTTC
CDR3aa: CSVEATAQGGVEQFF

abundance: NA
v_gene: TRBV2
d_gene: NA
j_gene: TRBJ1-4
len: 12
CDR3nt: TGTGCCAGCCTTGAAGGGGTTGAAAAACTGTTTTTT
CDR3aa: CASLEGVEKLFF

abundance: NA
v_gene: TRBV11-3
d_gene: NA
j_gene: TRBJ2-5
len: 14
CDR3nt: TGTGCCAGCAGCTCCCTCGCCGGCCAAGAGACCCAGTACTTC
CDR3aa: CASSSLAGQETQYF

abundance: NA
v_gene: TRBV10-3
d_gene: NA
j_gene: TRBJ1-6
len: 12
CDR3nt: TGTGCCATCAGTGAGCAGGGGCAGGAGCTCCACTTT
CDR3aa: CAISEQGQELHF

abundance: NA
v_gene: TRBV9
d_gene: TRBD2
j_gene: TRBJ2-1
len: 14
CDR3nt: TGTGCCAGCAGCCCCGGGACTAGGGACAATGAGCAGTTCTTC
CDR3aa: CASSPGTRDNEQFF

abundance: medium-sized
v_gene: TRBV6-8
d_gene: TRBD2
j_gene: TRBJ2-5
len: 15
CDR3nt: TGTGCCAGCAGCGCGACTAGCGGGGGTCAAGAGACCCAGTACTTC
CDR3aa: CASSATSGGQETQYF

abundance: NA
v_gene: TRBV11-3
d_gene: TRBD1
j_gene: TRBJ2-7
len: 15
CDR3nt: TGTGCCAGCTTGCCGACAGGGGGTTCCATCTACGAGCAGTACTTC
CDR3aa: CASLPTGGSIYEQYF

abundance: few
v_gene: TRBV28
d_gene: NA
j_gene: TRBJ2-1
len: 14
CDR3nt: TGTGCCAGCAGTACCCAACTAGTAGGGGGTGAGCAGTTCTTC
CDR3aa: CASSTQLVGGEQFF

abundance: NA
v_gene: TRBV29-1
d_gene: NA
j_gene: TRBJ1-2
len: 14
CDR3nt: TGCAGCGTAGGAGGTCGGAGAGCTAACTATGGCTACACCTTC
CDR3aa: CSVGGRRANYGYTF

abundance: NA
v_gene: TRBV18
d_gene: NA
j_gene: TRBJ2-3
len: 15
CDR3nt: TGTGCCAGCTCACCCCGGCAGGGATCAGGAGATACGCAGTATTTT
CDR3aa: CASSPRQGSGDTQYF

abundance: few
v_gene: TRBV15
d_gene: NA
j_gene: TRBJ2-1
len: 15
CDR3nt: TGTGCCACCAGCAGAGATCTCGGCAGGTACAATGAGCAGTTCTTC
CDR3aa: CATSRDLGRYNEQFF

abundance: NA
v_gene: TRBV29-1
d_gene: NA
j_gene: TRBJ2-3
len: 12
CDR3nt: TGCAGCGTCCGGCTACAGACAGATACGCAGTATTTT
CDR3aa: CSVRLQTDTQYF

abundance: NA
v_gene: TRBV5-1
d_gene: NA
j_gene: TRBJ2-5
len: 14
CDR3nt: TGCGCCAGCAGCTTGGGGCAGGGGCAAGAGACCCAGTACTTC
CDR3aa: CASSLGQGQETQYF

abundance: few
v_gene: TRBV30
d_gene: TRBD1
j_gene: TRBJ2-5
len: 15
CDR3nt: TGTGCCTGGAGTGTTGGGACAGGGGTGGGGGAGACCCAGTACTTC
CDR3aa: CAWSVGTGVGETQYF

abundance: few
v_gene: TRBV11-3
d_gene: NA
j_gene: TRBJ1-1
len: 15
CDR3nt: TGTGCCAGCAGCTTAACTTCTGACCCGGGCGCTGAAGCTTTCTTT
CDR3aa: CASSLTSDPGAEAFF

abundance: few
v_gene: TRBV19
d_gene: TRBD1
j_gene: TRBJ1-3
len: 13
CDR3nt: TGTGCCAGTAGGGGACAGTCTGGAAACACCATATATTTT
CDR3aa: CASRGQSGNTIYF

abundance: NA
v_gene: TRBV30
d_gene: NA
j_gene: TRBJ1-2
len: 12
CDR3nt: TGTGCCTGGAACCCAGCTAACTATGGCTACACCTTC
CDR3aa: CAWNPANYGYTF

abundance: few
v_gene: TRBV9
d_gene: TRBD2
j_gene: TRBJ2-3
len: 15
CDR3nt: TGTGCCAGCAGCGTGCAAGCGGGGGGCCAAGATACGCAGTATTTT
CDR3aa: CASSVQAGGQDTQYF

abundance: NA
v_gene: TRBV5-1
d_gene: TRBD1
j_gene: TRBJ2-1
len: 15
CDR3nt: TGCGCCAGCAGCTTGTCAGGGGGCGCCTACAATGAGCAGTTCTTC
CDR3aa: CASSLSGGAYNEQFF

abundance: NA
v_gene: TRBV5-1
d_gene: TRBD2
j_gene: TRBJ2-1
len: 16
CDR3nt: TGCGCCAGCAGCTTGGGGGCTAGCGGAGGGTACAATGAGCAGTTCTTC
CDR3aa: CASSLGASGGYNEQFF

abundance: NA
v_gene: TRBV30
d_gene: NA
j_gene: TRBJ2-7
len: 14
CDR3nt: TGTGCCTGGAGTGTACCCGGAAGAGGGGACGAGCAGTACTTC
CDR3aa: CAWSVPGRGDEQYF

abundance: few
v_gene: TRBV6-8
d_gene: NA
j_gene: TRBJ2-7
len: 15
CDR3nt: TGTGCCAGCAGTTACCTTCATACAGGGAACTACGAGCAGTACTTC
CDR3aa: CASSYLHTGNYEQYF

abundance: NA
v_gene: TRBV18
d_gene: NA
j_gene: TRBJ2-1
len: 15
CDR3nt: TGTGCCAGCTCACCAGGTGCGGCAGAGGACTGGGGATTGCTCTTC
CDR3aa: CASSPGAAEDWGLLF

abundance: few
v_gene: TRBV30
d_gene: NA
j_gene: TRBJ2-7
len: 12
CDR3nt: TGTGCCTGGAGCCTATCCGACTACGAGCAGTACTTC
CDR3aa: CAWSLSDYEQYF

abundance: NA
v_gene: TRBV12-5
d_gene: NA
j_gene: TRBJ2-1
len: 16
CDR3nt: TGTGCCAGCTCCTTTGGGGGGGCCATCTCCTACAATGAGCAGTTCTTC
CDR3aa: CASSFGGAISYNEQFF

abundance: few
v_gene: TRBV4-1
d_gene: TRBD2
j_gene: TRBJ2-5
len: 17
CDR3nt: TGCGCCAGCAGCCAAGATCGGACTAGCGGGGGTCAAGAGACCCAGTACTTC
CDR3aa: CASSQDRTSGGQETQYF

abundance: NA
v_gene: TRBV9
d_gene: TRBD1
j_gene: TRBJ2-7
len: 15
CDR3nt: TGTGCCAGCAGCGTAGGAGGGGGCGCGTCTAAGAAACAGTACTTC
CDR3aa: CASSVGGGASKKQYF

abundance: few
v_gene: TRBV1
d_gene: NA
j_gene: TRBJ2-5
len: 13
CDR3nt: TGCGCCAGCAGCCAAGCCATCGGGGAGACCCAGTACTTC
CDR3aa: CASSQAIGETQYF

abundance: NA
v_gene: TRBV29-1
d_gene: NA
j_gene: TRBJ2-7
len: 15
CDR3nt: TGCAGCGTTGAAACATTGGAGGACAGTCCTTACGAGCAGTACTTC
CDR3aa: CSVETLEDSPYEQYF

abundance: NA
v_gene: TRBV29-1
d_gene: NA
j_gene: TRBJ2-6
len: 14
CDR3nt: TGCAGCGTGACTACAGGGTCTGGGGCCAACGTCCTGACTTTC
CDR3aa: CSVTTGSGANVLTF

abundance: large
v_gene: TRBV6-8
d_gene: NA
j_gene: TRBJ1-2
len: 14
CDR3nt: TGTGCCAGCAGTGCGGGACCCTATTATTCTGGCTACACCTTC
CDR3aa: CASSAGPYYSGYTF

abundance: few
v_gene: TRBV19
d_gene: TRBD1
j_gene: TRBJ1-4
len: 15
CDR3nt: TGTGCCAGCCGACCACGGGACAGCCCTAATGAAAAACTGTTTTTT
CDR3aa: CASRPRDSPNEKLFF

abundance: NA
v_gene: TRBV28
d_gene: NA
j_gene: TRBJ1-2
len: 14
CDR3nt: TGTGCCAGCAGTGCCTTCTCTAACTCTGGGGGCTACACCTTC
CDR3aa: CASSAFSNSGGYTF